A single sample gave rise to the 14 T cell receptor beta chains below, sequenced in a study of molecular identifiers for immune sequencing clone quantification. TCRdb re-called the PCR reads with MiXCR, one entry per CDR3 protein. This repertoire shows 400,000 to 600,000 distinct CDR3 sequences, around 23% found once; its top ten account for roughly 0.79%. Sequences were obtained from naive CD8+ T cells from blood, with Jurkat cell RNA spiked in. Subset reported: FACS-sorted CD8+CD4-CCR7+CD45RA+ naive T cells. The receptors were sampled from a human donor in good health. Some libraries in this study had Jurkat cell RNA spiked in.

CDR3 nucleotide sequence: TGTGCCAGCAGCTGGGGTGCTAGCGGGGACGAGCAGTACTTC. Translated: CASSWGASGDEQYF. The chain is built from TRBV7-2 and TRBJ2-7; 9 bases fit TRBD2. The CDR3 length is 14 residues. Trimming at V came to 4 bases and at J to 5 bases, leaving 6 bases not matched to a gene. The germline V gene has CDR1 SGHTA and CDR2 FQGNSA.

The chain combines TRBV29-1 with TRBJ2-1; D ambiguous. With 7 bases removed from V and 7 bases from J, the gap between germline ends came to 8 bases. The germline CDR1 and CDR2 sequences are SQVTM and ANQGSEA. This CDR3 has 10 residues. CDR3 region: CSGSANEQFF. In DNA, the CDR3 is TGCAGCGGAAGCGCAAATGAGCAGTTCTTC.

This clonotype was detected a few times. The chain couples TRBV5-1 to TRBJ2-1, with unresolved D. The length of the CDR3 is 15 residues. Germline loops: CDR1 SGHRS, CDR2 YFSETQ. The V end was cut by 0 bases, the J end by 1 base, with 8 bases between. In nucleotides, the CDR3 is TGCGCCAGCAGCTTGGCCGGGTGGTCCTACAATGAGCAGTTCTTC. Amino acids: CASSLAGWSYNEQFF.

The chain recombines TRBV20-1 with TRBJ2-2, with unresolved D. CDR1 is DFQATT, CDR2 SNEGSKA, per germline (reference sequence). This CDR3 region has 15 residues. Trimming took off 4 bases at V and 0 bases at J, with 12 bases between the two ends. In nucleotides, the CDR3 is TGCAGTGCTATTTATGCGAATACGAACACCGGGGAGCTGTTTTTT. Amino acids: CSAIYANTNTGELFF.

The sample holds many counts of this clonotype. CDR3 nucleotides: TGCGCCAGGCCTAAAGGTGGGCCGTCCTACGAGCAGTACTTC. This gives the protein CARPKGGPSYEQYF. The V and J genes are TRBV5-1 and TRBJ2-7; D not certain. CDR1 and CDR2 (germline): SGHRS, YFSETQ. V was shortened by 8 bases and J by 1 base, with 16 bases between the two germline ends. CDR3 size: 14 residues.

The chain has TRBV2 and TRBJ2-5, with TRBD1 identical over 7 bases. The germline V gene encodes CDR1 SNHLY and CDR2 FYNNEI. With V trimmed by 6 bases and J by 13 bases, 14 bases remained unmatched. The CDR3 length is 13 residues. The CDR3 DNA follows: TGTGCCAGCAGCCCGAGAGGACAGGCATTATTGTACTTC. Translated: CASSPRGQALLYF.

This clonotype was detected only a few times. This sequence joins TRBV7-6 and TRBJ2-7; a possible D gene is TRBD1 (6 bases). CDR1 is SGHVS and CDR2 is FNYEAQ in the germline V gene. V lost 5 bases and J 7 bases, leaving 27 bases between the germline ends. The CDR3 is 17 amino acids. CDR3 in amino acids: CASSADPLGTPEGEQYF. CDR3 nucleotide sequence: TGTGCCAGCAGCGCAGACCCTCTAGGGACACCCGAAGGGGAGCAGTACTTC.

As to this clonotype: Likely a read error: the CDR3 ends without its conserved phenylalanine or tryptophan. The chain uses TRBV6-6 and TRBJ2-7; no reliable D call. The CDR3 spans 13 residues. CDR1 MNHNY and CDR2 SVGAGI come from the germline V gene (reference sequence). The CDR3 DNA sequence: TGTGCAACTTATGCAGGCACTCTGGACGAGCAGTACCTC. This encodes CATYAGTLDEQYL.

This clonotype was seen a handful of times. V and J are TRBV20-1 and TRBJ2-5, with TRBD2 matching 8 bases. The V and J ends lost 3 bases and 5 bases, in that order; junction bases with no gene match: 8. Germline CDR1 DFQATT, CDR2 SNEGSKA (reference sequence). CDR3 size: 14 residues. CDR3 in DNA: TGCAGTGCTAGGGTGACGGGAGGGCCGGAGACCCAGTACTTC. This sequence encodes CSARVTGGPETQYF.

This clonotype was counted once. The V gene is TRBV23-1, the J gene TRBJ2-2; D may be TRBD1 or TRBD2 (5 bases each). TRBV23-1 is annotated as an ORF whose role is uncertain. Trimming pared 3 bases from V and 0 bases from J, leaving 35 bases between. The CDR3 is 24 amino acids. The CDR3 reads CASSHHVKLAGSAAPFANTGELFF. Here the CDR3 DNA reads TGCGCCAGCAGTCACCACGTCAAACTGGCAGGGAGTGCCGCCCCGTTCGCGAACACCGGGGAGCTGTTTTTT.

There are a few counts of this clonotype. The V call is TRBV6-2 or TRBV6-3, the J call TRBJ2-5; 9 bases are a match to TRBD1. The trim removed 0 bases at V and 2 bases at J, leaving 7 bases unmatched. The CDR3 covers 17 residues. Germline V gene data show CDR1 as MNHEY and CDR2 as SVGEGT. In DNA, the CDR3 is TGTGCCAGCAGTTACTCGGTACAGGGGGCTCAACAAGAGACCCAGTACTTC. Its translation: CASSYSVQGAQQETQYF.

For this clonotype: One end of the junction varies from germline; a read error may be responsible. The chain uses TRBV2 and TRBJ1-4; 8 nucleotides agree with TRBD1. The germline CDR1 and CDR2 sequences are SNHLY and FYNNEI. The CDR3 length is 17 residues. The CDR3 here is CASSYPSGGNLDERLFF. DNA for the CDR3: TGTGCCAGCAGCTACCCATCAGGGGGCAATTTGGATGAAAGACTGTTTTTT.

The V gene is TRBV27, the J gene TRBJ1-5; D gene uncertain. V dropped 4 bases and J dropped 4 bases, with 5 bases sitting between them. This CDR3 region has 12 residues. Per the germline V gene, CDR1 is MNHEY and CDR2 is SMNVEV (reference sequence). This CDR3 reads CASSSRNQPQHF. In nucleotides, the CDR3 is TGTGCCAGCAGTTCACGGAATCAGCCCCAGCATTTT.

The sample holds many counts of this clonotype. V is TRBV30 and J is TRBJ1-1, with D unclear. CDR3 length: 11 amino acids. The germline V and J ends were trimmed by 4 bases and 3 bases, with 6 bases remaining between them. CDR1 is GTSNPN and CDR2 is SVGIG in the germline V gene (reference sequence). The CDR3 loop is CAWNGDTEAFF. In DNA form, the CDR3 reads TGTGCCTGGAACGGCGACACTGAAGCTTTCTTT.